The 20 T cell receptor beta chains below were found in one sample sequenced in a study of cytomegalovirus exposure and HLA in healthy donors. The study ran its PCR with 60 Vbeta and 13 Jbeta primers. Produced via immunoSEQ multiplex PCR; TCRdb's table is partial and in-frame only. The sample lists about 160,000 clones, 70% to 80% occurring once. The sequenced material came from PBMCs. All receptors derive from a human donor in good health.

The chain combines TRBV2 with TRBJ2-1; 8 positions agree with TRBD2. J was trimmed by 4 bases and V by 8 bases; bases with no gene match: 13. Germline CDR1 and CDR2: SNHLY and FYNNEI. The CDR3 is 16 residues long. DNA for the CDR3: TGTGCCAGCTCGGGCGCGGCTAGCGGGCCTTACAATGAGCAGTTCTTC. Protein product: CASSGAASGPYNEQFF. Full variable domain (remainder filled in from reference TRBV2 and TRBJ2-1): EPEVTQTPSHQVTQMGQEVILRCVPISNHLYFYWYRQILGQKVEFLVSFYNNEISEKSEIFDDQFSVERPDGSNFTLKIRSTKLEDSAMYFCASSGAASGPYNEQFFGPGTRLTVL.

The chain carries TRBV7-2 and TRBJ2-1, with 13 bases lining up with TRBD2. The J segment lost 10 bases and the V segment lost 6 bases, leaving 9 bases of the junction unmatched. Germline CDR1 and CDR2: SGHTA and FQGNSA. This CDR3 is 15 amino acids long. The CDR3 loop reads CASRMTSGRREEQFF. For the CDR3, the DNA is TGTGCCAGCAGGATGACTAGCGGGAGGCGGGAGGAGCAGTTCTTC.

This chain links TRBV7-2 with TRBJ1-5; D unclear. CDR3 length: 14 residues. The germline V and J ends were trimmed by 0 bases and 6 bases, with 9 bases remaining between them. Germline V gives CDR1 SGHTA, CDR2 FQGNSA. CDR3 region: CASSLAGMGQPQHF. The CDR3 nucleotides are TGTGCCAGCAGCTTAGCCGGGATGGGTCAGCCCCAGCATTTT.

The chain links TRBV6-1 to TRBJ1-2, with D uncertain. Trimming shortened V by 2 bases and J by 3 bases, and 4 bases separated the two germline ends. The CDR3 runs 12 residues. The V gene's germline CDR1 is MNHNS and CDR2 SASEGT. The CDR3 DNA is TGTGCCAGCAGTGAACGGGACTATGGCTACACCTTC. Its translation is CASSERDYGYTF.

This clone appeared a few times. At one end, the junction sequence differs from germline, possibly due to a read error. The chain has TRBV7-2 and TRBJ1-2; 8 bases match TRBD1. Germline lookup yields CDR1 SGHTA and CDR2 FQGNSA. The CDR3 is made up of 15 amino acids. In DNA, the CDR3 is TGTGCCAGCAGCTCCAGGACAGGGATCAACTATGGCTACCCCTTC. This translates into CASSSRTGINYGYPF.

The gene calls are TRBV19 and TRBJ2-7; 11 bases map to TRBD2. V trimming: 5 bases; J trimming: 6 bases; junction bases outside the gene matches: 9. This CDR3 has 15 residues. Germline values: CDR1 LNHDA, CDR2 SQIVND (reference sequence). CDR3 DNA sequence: TGTGCCAGTAGTGTGACTAGCGGGAATTTTCGCGAGCAGTACTTC. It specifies CASSVTSGNFREQYF.

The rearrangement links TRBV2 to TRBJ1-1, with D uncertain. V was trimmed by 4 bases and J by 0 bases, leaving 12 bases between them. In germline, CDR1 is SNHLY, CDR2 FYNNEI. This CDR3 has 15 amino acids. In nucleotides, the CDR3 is TGTGCCAGCAGTGCGGCAGAGCGAATGAACACTGAAGCTTTCTTT. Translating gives CASSAAERMNTEAFF.

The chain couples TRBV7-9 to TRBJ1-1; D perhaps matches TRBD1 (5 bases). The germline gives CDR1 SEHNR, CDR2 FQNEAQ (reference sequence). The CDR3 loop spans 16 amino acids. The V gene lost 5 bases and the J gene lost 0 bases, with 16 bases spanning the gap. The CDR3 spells CASSRQLLGMNTEAFF. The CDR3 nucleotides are TGTGCCAGCAGCCGACAGTTGCTGGGGATGAACACTGAAGCTTTCTTT.

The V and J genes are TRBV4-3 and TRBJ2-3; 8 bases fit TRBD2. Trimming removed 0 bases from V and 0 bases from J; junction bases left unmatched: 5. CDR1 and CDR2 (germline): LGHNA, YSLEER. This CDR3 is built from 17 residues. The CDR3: CASSQDWAGGSTDTQYF. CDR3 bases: TGCGCCAGCAGCCAAGATTGGGCGGGAGGAAGCACAGATACGCAGTATTTT.

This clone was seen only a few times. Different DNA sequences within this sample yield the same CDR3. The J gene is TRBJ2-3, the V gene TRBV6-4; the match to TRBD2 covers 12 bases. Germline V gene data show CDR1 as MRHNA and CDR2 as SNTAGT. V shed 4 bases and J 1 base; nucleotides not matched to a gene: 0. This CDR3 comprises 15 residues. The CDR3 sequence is CASSGTSGGTDTQYF. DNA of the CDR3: TGTGCCAGCAGTGGGACTAGCGGGGGCACAGATACGCAGTATTTT.

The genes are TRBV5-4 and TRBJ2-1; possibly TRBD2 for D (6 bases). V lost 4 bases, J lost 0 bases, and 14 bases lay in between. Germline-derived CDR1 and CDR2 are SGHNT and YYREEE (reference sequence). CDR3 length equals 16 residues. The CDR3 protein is CASSPRGTISYNEQFF. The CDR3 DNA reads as TGTGCCAGCAGCCCCCGGGGGACCATCTCCTACAATGAGCAGTTCTTC. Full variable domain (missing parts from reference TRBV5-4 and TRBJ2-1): ETGVTQSPTHLIKTRGQQVTLRCSSQSGHNTVSWYQQALGQGPQFIFQYYREEENGRGNFPPRFSGLQFPNYSSELNVNALELDDSALYLCASSPRGTISYNEQFFGPGTRLTVL.

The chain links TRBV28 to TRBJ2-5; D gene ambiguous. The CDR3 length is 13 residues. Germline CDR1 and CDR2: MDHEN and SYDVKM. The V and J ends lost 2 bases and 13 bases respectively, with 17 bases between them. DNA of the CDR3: TGTGCCAGCAGTTTACCCCCCTCAGGCTCTTGGTACTTC. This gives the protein CASSLPPSGSWYF.

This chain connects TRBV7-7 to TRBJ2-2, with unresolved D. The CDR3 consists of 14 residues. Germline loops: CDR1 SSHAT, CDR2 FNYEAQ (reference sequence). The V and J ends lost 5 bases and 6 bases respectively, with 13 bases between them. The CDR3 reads CASSPRSGPGELFF. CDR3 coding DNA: TGTGCCAGCAGCCCACGATCGGGTCCCGGGGAGCTGTTTTTT.

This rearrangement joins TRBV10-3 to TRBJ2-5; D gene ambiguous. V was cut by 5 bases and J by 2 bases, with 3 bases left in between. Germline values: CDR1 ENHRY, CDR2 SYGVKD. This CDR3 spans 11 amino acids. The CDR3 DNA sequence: TGTGCCATCAGTCAGCAAGAGACCCAGTACTTC. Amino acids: CAISQQETQYF.

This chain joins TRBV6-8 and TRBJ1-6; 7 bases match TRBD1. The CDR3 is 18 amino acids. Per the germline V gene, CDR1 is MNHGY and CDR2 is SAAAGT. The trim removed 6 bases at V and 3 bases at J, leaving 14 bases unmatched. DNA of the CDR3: TGTGCCAGCAGACACTGCCGACAGGGCCAAAACTATAATTCACCCCTCCACTTT. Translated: CASRHCRQGQNYNSPLHF.

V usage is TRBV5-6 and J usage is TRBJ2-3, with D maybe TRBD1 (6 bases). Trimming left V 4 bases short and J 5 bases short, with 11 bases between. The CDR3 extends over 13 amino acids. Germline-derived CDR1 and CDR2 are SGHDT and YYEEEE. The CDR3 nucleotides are TGTGCCAGCAGCAGGCCAGGGGTAGATACGCAGTATTTT. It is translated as CASSRPGVDTQYF.

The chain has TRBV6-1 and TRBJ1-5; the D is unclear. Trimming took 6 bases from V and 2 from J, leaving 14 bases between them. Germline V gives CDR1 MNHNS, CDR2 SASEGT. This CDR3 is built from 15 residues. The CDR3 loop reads CASRLFGEGNQPQHF. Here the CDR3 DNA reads TGTGCCAGCAGGCTCTTCGGGGAAGGCAATCAGCCCCAGCATTTT.

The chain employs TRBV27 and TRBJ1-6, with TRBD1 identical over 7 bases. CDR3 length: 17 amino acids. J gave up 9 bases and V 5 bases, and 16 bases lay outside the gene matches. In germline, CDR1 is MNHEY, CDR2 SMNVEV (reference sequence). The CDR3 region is CASSTQTGPAGISPLHF. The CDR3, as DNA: TGTGCCAGCAGTACCCAGACAGGGCCCGCTGGGATTTCACCCCTCCACTTT.

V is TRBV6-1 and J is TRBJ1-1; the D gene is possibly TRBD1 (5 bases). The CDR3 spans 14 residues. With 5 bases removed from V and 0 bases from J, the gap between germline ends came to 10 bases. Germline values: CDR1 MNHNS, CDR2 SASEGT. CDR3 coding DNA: TGTGCCAGCAGTTGGGGCAGGGTGAACACTGAAGCTTTCTTT. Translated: CASSWGRVNTEAFF.

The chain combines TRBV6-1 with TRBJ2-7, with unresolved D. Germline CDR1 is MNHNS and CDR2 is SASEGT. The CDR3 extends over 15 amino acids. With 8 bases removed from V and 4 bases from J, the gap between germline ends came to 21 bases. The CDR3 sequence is CASSLLGVGTYEQYF. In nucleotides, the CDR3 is TGTGCCAGCTCCCTACTCGGTGTTGGTACTTACGAGCAGTACTTC.